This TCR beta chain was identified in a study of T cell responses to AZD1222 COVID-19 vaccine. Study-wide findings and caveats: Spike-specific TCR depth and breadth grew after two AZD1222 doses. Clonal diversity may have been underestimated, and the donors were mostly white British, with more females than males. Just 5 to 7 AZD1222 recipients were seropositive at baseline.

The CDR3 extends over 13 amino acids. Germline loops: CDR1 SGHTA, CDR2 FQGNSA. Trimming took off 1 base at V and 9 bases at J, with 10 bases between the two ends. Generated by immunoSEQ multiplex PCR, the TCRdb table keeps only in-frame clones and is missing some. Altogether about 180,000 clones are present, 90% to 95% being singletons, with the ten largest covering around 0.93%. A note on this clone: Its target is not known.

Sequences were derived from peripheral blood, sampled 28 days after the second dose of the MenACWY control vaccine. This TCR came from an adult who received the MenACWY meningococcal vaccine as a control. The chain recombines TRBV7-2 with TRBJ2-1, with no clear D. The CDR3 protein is CASSLEREAEQFF. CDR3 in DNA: TGTGCCAGCAGCTTAGAAAGAGAGGCTGAGCAGTTCTTC.